This T cell receptor beta chain was identified in a study of blood T cells in healthy people across ages. PCR was performed a second time for roughly 7 to 12 cycles using a sample-barcoded 5' primer and a J-beta primer mix. TCRdb called the 5' RACE reads again in MiXCR, with one record for every CDR3 protein. The profile shows 1.5 million to 2 million distinct CDR3 sequences, around half of them singletons. Looked up from germline, CDR1 is DFQATT and CDR2 is SNEGSKA (reference sequence). The CDR3 has 14 amino acids. Sequencing input: blood. The source of this sequence is a woman aged 40 to 55 in good health. The V gene is TRBV20-1, the J gene TRBJ2-7, with D possibly called TRBD1 or TRBD2 (5 bases each). The J call may not be correct, given that the DNA end is closer to TRBJ2-5. This CDR3 reads CSAPGPGFAETQYF. CDR3 in DNA: TGCAGTGCCCCGGGGCCGGGGTTCGCAGAGACCCAGTACTTC.